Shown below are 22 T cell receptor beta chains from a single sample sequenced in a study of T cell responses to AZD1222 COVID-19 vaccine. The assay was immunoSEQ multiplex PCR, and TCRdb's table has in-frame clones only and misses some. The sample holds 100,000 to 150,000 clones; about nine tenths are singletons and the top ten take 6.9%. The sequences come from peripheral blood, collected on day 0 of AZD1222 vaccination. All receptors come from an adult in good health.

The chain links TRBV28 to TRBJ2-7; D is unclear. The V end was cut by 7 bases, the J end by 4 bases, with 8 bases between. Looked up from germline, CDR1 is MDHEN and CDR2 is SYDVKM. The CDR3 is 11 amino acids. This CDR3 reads CASKAVYEQYF. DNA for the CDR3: TGTGCCAGCAAGGCAGTTTACGAGCAGTACTTC.

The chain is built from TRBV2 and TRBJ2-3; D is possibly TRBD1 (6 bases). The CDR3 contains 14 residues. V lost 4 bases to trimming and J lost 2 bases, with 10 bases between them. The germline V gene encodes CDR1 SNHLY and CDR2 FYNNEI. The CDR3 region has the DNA TGTGCCAGCAGTGCCGGACAGAACACAGATACGCAGTATTTT. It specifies CASSAGQNTDTQYF.

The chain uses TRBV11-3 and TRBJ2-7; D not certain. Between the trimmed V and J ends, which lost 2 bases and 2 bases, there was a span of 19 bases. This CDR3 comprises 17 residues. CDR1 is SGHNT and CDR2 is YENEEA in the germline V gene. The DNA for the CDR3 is TGTGCCAGCAGCTTACTGGATCCGGGTCATCGTACCTACGAGCAGTACTTC. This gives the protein CASSLLDPGHRTYEQYF.

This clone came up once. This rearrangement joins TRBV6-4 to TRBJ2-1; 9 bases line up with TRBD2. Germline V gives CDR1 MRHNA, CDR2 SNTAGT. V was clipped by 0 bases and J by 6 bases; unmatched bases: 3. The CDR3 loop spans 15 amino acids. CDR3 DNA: TGTGCCAGCAGTGACTCAAGCGGGGGGTCCAATGAGCAGTTCTTC. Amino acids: CASSDSSGGSNEQFF.

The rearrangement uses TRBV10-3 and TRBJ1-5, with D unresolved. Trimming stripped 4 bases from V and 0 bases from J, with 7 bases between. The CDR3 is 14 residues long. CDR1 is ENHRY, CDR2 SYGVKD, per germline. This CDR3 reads CAISGTVSNQPQHF. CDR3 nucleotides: TGTGCCATCAGTGGGACTGTTAGCAATCAGCCCCAGCATTTT.

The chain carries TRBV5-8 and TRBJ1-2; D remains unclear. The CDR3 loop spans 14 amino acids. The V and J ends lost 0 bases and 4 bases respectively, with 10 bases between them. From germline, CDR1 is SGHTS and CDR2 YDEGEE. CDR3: CASSLAATVYGYTF. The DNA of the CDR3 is TGTGCCAGCAGCTTGGCCGCCACGGTCTATGGCTACACCTTC.

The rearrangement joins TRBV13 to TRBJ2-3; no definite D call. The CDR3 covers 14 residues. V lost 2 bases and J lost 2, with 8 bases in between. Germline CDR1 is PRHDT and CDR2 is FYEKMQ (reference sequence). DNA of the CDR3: TGTGCCAGCAGCTTATGGCGAAACACAGATACGCAGTATTTT. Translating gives CASSLWRNTDTQYF.

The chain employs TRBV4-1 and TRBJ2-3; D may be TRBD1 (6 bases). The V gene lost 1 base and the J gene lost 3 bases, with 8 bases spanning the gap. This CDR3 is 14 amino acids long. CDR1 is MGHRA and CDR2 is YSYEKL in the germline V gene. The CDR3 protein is CASSQGTATDTQYF. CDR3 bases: TGCGCCAGCAGCCAAGGGACAGCTACAGATACGCAGTATTTT.

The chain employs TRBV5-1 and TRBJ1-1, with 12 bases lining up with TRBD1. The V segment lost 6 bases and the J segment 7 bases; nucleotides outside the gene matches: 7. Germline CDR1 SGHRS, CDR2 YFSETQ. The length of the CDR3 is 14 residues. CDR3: CASKTGTGGVEAFF. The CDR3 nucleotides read TGCGCCAGCAAAACCGGGACAGGGGGCGTTGAAGCTTTCTTT.

The CDR3 DNA reads as TGCGCCAGCAGCTCGGATTTCCGGGGAATAAGGGCCGGGGAGCTGTTTTTT. It is translated as CASSSDFRGIRAGELFF. The chain employs TRBV5-1 and TRBJ2-2; D might be TRBD2 (5 bases). V was clipped by 3 bases and J by 6 bases, with 21 bases between them. CDR1 SGHRS and CDR2 YFSETQ come from the germline V gene. This CDR3 region has 17 residues.

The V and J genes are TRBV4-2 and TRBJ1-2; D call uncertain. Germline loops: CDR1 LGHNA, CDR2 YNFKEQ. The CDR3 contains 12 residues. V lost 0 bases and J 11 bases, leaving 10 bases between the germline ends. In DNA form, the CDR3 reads TGTGCCAGCAGCCAAGATCGGGTGATGTACACCTTC. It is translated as CASSQDRVMYTF.

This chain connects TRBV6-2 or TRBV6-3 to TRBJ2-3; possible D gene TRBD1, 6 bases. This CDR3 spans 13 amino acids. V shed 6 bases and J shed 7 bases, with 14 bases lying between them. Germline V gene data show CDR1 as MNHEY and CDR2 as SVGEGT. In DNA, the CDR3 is TGTGCCAGCAGCACTGGGGGCGACAATACGCAGTATTTT. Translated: CASSTGGDNTQYF.

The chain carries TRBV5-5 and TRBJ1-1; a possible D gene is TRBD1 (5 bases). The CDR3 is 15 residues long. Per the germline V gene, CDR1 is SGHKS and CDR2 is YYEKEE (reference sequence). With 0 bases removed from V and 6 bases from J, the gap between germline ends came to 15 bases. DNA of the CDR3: TGTGCCAGCAGCTTGGCCGGCAGGGAGTACCCTGAAGCTTTCTTT. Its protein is CASSLAGREYPEAFF.

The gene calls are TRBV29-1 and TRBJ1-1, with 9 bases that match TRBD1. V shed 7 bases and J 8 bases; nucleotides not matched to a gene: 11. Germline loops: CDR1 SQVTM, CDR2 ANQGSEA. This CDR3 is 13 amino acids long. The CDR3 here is CSALGQQGAEAFF. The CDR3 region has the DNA TGCAGCGCTCTGGGCCAACAGGGGGCGGAAGCTTTCTTT.

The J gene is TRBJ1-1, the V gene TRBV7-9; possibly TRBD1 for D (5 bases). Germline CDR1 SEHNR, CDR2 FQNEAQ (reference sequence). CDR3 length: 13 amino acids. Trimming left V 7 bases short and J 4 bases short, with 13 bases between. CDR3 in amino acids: CASIYSGGTEAFF. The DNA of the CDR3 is TGTGCCAGCATATATTCGGGGGGCACTGAAGCTTTCTTT.

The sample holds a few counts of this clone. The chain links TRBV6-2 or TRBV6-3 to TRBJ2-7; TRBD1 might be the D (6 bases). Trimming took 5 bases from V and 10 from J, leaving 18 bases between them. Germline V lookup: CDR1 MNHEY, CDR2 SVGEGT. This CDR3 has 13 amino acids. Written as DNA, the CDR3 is TGTGCCAGCAGTCTCTCTTCTCAGGGGAAACAGTACTTC. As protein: CASSLSSQGKQYF.

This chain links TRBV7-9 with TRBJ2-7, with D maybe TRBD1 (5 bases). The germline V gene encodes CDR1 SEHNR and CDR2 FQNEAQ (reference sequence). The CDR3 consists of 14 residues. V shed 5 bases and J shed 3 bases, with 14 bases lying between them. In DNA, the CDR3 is TGTGCCAGCAGCGATTGGACACTCCGCTACGAGCAGTACTTC. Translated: CASSDWTLRYEQYF. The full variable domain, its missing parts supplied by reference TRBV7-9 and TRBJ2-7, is DTGVSQNPRHKITKRGQNVTFRCDPISEHNRLYWYRQTLGQGPEFLTYFQNEAQLEKSRLLSDRFSAERPKGSFSTLEIQRTEQGDSAMYLCASSDWTLRYEQYFGPGTRLTVT.

CDR3 amino acids: CSVGGTGGIGHGGYTF. CDR3 bases: TGCAGCGTTGGGGGGACAGGGGGTATCGGCCACGGTGGCTACACCTTC. The rearrangement joins TRBV29-1 to TRBJ1-2, with 11 bases fitting TRBD1. CDR1 is SQVTM and CDR2 is ANQGSEA in the germline V gene. The CDR3 length is 16 residues. V was pared by 4 bases and J by 7 bases, with 14 bases of the junction left unmatched.

The CDR3 here is CASSITGGIMNTEAFF. CDR3 DNA: TGTGCCAGCAGTATAACAGGGGGCATAATGAACACTGAAGCTTTCTTT. The genes are TRBV27 and TRBJ1-1; 9 bases are shared with TRBD1. The CDR3 loop spans 16 amino acids. Germline-derived CDR1 and CDR2 are MNHEY and SMNVEV (reference sequence). Losses at the gene ends were 5 bases for V and 0 bases for J; bases not matched to a gene: 7.

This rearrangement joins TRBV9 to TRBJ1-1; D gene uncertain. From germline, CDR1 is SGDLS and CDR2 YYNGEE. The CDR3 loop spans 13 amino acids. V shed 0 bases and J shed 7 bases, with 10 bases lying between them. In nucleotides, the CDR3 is TGTGCCAGCAGCGTAGGTCGGGTTGGTGAAGCTTTCTTT. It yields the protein CASSVGRVGEAFF. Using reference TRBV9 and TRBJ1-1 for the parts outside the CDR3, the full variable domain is DSGVTQTPKHLITATGQRVTLRCSPRSGDLSVYWYQQSLDQGLQFLIQYYNGEERAKGNILERFSAQQFPDLHSELNLSSLELGDSALYFCASSVGRVGEAFFGQGTRLTVV.

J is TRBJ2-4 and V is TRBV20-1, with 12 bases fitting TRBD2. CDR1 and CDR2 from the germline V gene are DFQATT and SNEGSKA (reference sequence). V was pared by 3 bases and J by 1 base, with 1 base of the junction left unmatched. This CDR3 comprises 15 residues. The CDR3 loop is CSASLAGGAKNIQYF. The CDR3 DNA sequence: TGCAGTGCTAGTCTAGCGGGGGGGGCCAAAAACATTCAGTACTTC.

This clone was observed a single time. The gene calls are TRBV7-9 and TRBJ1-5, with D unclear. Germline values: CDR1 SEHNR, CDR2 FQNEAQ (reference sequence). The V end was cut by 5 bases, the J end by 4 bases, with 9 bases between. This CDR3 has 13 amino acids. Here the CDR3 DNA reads TGTGCCAGCAGCCCCTTGGGGAATCAGCCCCAGCATTTT. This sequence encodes CASSPLGNQPQHF. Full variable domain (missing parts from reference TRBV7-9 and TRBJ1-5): DTGVSQNPRHKITKRGQNVTFRCDPISEHNRLYWYRQTLGQGPEFLTYFQNEAQLEKSRLLSDRFSAERPKGSFSTLEIQRTEQGDSAMYLCASSPLGNQPQHFGDGTRLSIL.